This T cell receptor (beta chain) stems from a study of blood T cell repertoires in COVID-19. Study summary: COVID-19 samples, acute and convalescent, were from the United States, Italy and Spain. From T cells, B-cell-depleted T cells, or PBMCs came the material, which was cDNA or gDNA.

Per the study methods: Reference gene primer amplification gave nucleated cell count estimates. The table came from immunoSEQ multiplex PCR; TCRdb's copy has only in-frame clones and leaves some out. That table is the source of V, J and clone size, and D and trimming were worked out from the DNA. The table shows about 150,000 clones, with over 75% occurring only once. This CDR3 spans 13 amino acids. Between the trimmed V and J ends, which lost 6 bases and 0 bases, there was a span of 6 bases. The clonotype originates from a human donor in a cohort sampled during active COVID-19. V usage is TRBV12-3 or TRBV12-4 and J usage is TRBJ1-3; no reliable D call. The sequenced sample consisted of peripheral blood. Written as DNA, the CDR3 is TGTGCCAGCAGGCTGCGCTCTGGAAACACCATATATTTT. Translating it yields CASRLRSGNTIYF.